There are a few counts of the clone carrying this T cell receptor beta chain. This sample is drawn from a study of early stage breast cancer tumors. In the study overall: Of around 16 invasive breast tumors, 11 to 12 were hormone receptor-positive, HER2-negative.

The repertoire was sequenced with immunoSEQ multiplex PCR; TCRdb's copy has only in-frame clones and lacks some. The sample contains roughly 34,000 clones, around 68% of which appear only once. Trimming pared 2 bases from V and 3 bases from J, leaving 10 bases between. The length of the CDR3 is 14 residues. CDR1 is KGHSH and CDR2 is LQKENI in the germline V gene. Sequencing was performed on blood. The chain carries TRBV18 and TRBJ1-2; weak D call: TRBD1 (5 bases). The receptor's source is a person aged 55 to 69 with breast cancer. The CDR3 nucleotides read TGTGCCAGCTCACCAGATCCAGGGTACTATGGCTACACCTTC. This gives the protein CASSPDPGYYGYTF.